The entry below describes one T cell receptor beta chain. V was pared by 2 bases and J by 2 bases, with 11 bases between. This CDR3 is 15 amino acids long. Germline-derived CDR1 and CDR2 are WNHNN and SYGVQD (reference sequence). Participants had chemo-refractory metastatic non-small-cell lung cancer and were treated with focal radiation plus ipilimumab CTLA-4 blockade. These data are taken from a study of radiotherapy plus CTLA-4 blockade in lung cancer. Study overall: Among patients, about 17% showed objective responses, and roughly 31% had disease control.

The protocol was immunoSEQ multiplex PCR, while the TCRdb copy is restricted to in-frame clones and leaves out a portion. The sample lists about 78,000 clones, approximately 86% occurring once. The chain recombines TRBV10-1 with TRBJ2-3; D remains unclear. The receptor comes from a human donor with non-small cell lung cancer who had stable disease on radiotherapy plus ipilimumab. Here the sequenced sample was peripheral blood, taken from a patient treated with radiotherapy plus ipilimumab. CDR3 in DNA: TGCGCCAGCAGTGAGGGAGTCCACCCCACAGATACGCAGTATTTT. Amino acid sequence: CASSEGVHPTDTQYF.